Shown below are 25 T cell receptor beta chains from a single sample sequenced in a study of identifying expanded T cells in peripheral blood. Assay: immunoSEQ multiplex PCR; the TCRdb copy retains only in-frame clones and omits some. The repertoire holds under 90,000 clones, about 88% seen once, with around 3% in the top ten. The sequencing sample was made of blood. These receptors originate from a person aged 18 to 70 in good health.

The rearrangement links TRBV27 to TRBJ2-1, with 7 bases fitting TRBD1. Losses at the gene ends were 5 bases for V and 8 bases for J; bases not matched to a gene: 3. The CDR3 is made up of 12 amino acids. Germline V gene sequence: CDR1 MNHEY, CDR2 SMNVEV (reference sequence). The CDR3 bases are TGTGCCAGCAGTCCTACAGGGGATGAGCAGTTCTTC. Translation gives CASSPTGDEQFF.

The CDR3 DNA sequence: TGTGCCAGCTCACCATCGGGAGGACAGGGGCAGTCACGGTACTTC. Amino acid sequence: CASSPSGGQGQSRYF. The V gene is TRBV18, the J gene TRBJ2-5; 9 bases match TRBD1. The CDR3 consists of 15 residues. Germline values: CDR1 KGHSH, CDR2 LQKENI. With V trimmed by 2 bases and J by 13 bases, 14 bases remained unmatched.

The chain carries TRBV9 and TRBJ1-1; no definite D call. This CDR3 is built from 13 residues. The germline V gene encodes CDR1 SGDLS and CDR2 YYNGEE. The V and J ends lost 9 bases and 0 bases respectively, with 12 bases between them. CDR3 protein: CATSRGMNTEAFF. DNA for the CDR3: TGTGCCACCTCCCGGGGAATGAACACTGAAGCTTTCTTT.

The chain couples TRBV10-2 to TRBJ1-2; TRBD1 matches 8 bases. Trimming cost V 6 bases and J 2 bases; bases outside gene matches: 5. The CDR3 covers 14 residues. CDR1 and CDR2 (germline): WSHSY, SAAADI. The CDR3 here is CASSIRQGNYGYTF. The CDR3 bases are TGCGCCAGCAGCATACGACAGGGGAACTATGGCTACACCTTC.

The gene calls are TRBV28 and TRBJ2-5; a weak D match, TRBD2 (6 bases). The germline V gene has CDR1 MDHEN and CDR2 SYDVKM. CDR3 size: 14 residues. V lost 3 bases and J 1 base, leaving 9 bases between the germline ends. The CDR3 DNA sequence: TGTGCCAGCAGTTTGACTAGTTCCCAAGAGACCCAGTACTTC. Translation: CASSLTSSQETQYF.

The chain combines TRBV6-5 with TRBJ1-2; 10 bases map to TRBD1. From germline, CDR1 is MNHEY and CDR2 SVGAGI. J was trimmed by 4 bases and V by 0 bases; bases with no gene match: 2. This CDR3 spans 15 amino acids. The CDR3 here is CASSYSDRGGYGYTF. CDR3 DNA: TGTGCCAGCAGTTACTCGGACAGGGGGGGCTATGGCTACACCTTC.

The chain combines TRBV5-1 with TRBJ1-2, with TRBD1 matching over 9 bases. This CDR3 region has 16 residues. Germline V gene sequence: CDR1 SGHRS, CDR2 YFSETQ. V was pared by 0 bases and J by 8 bases, with 11 bases of the junction left unmatched. In DNA form, the CDR3 reads TGCGCCAGCAGCTTGGGACTTCCGGGACAGGGAAAAGGCTACACCTTC. Translating gives CASSLGLPGQGKGYTF. The full variable domain, with the rest looked up from reference TRBV5-1 and TRBJ1-2, is KAGVTQTPRYLIKTRGQQVTLSCSPISGHRSVSWYQQTPGQGLQFLFEYFSETQRNKGNFPGRFSGRQFSNSRSEMNVSTLELGDSALYLCASSLGLPGQGKGYTFGSGTRLTVV.

J is TRBJ2-4 and V is TRBV30; 7 nucleotides align to TRBD1. With 1 base clipped from V and 0 bases from J, the junction kept 6 bases outside the gene matches. This CDR3 contains 16 residues. Germline CDR1 GTSNPN, CDR2 SVGIG (reference sequence). The CDR3 is CAWSALTGKAKNIQYF. For the CDR3, the DNA is TGTGCCTGGAGTGCCTTGACAGGGAAAGCCAAAAACATTCAGTACTTC.

This chain connects TRBV25-1 to TRBJ1-2; tentatively, D is TRBD1 (5 bases). The CDR3 totals 12 residues. The V and J ends lost 4 bases and 6 bases respectively, with 9 bases between them. CDR1 is MGHDK, CDR2 SYGVNS, per germline. This CDR3 is CASSGPRDGYTF. In nucleotides, the CDR3 is TGTGCCAGCAGTGGGCCCAGGGATGGCTACACCTTC.

The chain recombines TRBV5-4 with TRBJ2-7; 7 nucleotides match TRBD2. V shed 4 bases, J shed 2 bases, and the junction held 6 bases outside the gene matches. The CDR3 has 14 amino acids. From germline, CDR1 is SGHNT and CDR2 YYREEE (reference sequence). The CDR3 reads CASSPREPPYEQYF. The DNA for the CDR3 is TGTGCCAGCAGCCCGCGGGAGCCCCCCTACGAGCAGTACTTC.

This chain uses TRBV11-3 with TRBJ2-7, with 8 bases aligning to TRBD1. The CDR3 consists of 14 residues. Germline CDR1 is SGHNT and CDR2 is YENEEA. V was pared by 4 bases and J by 5 bases, with 7 bases of the junction left unmatched. The CDR3 DNA reads as TGTGCCAGCAGCTACCCGGACAGGGACCACGAGCAGTACTTC. This translates into CASSYPDRDHEQYF.

The chain is built from TRBV7-2 and TRBJ2-3; D gene uncertain. The CDR3 length is 13 residues. With 6 bases removed from V and 3 bases from J, the gap between germline ends came to 10 bases. Germline values: CDR1 SGHTA, CDR2 FQGNSA. The CDR3 DNA follows: TGTGCCAGCAGGTCCCACGGGACAGATACGCAGTATTTT. This sequence encodes CASRSHGTDTQYF. The full variable domain, rest sourced from reference TRBV7-2 and TRBJ2-3, is GAGVSQSPSNKVTEKGKDVELRCDPISGHTALYWYRQSLGQGLEFLIYFQGNSAPDKSGLPSDRFSAERTGGSVSTLTIQRTQQEDSAVYLCASRSHGTDTQYFGPGTRLTVL.

The chain carries TRBV18 and TRBJ1-1, with unresolved D. This CDR3 spans 15 amino acids. Germline V gene lookup returns CDR1 KGHSH and CDR2 LQKENI. Trimming stripped 1 base from V and 1 base from J, with 10 bases between. The CDR3 bases are TGTGCCAGCTCACCACGTTCCGGAGAGAACACTGAAGCTTTCTTT. This sequence encodes CASSPRSGENTEAFF.

This sequence joins TRBV7-2 and TRBJ1-2, with 9 bases that match TRBD1. This CDR3 has 15 residues. CDR1 is SGHTA and CDR2 is FQGNSA in the germline V gene. V lost 3 bases, J lost 8 bases, and 10 bases stayed unmatched. The CDR3 loop is CASSFLGTGTRGYTF. The CDR3 region has the DNA TGTGCCAGCAGCTTTTTAGGGACAGGGACGAGGGGCTACACCTTC.

The gene calls are TRBV9 and TRBJ2-7, with D perhaps being TRBD1 or TRBD2 (5 bases each). CDR1 and CDR2 from the germline V gene are SGDLS and YYNGEE. The germline V and J ends were trimmed by 0 bases and 4 bases, with 17 bases remaining between them. The CDR3 sequence is 16 residues long. DNA for the CDR3: TGTGCCAGCAGCGTAGCTCCGGGACCCACAATTTACGAGCAGTACTTC. It encodes CASSVAPGPTIYEQYF.

The CDR3 nucleotides read TGTGCCAGCAGCCCCTCGACAGGGGGCAAGGAGACCCAGTACTTC. Its translation is CASSPSTGGKETQYF. The chain has TRBV7-8 and TRBJ2-5; 10 bases are a match to TRBD1. The CDR3 totals 15 residues. Germline trimming cut 5 bases from V and 5 bases from J; bases unmatched to any gene: 8. Germline CDR1 is SGHVS and CDR2 is FQNEAQ.

The V gene is TRBV7-2, the J gene TRBJ2-7, with 11 bases fitting TRBD1. This CDR3 is built from 14 residues. V was clipped by 5 bases and J by 7 bases; unmatched bases: 7. Germline-derived CDR1 and CDR2 are SGHTA and FQGNSA. The DNA for the CDR3 is TGTGCCAGCAGCCCAGGACAGGGGGCGGGAGAGCAGTACTTC. Its translation: CASSPGQGAGEQYF.

V is TRBV7-2 and J is TRBJ2-5; D might be TRBD1 or TRBD2, each matching 5 bases. Germline CDR1 SGHTA, CDR2 FQGNSA. The V and J ends lost 4 bases and 9 bases respectively, with 18 bases between them. This CDR3 region has 14 residues. This chain's CDR3 is CASSSLGTQDSQYF. The CDR3, as DNA: TGTGCCAGCAGCTCGTTAGGGACCCAGGATTCCCAGTACTTC. Full variable domain (rest looked up from reference TRBV7-2 and TRBJ2-5): GAGVSQSPSNKVTEKGKDVELRCDPISGHTALYWYRQSLGQGLEFLIYFQGNSAPDKSGLPSDRFSAERTGGSVSTLTIQRTQQEDSAVYLCASSSLGTQDSQYFGPGTRLLVL.

The chain carries TRBV4-1 and TRBJ2-2; D possibly corresponds to TRBD2 (6 bases). Germline CDR1 MGHRA, CDR2 YSYEKL. Deletions cut 2 bases from V and 2 bases from J, with 18 bases between. The CDR3 extends over 18 amino acids. CDR3 nucleotide sequence: TGCGCCAGCAGCCAAAGGGGCCCGGGACTCATAAACACCGGGGAGCTGTTTTTT. Protein sequence: CASSQRGPGLINTGELFF.

The chain is built from TRBV6-1 and TRBJ2-3, with a tentative D call TRBD1 (5 bases). Germline values: CDR1 MNHNS, CDR2 SASEGT. V was pared by 6 bases and J by 4 bases, with 17 bases between. The length of the CDR3 is 15 residues. The CDR3 DNA sequence: TGTGCCAGCAGGTGGACCCACTGGGGCGCAGATACGCAGTATTTT. The encoded protein is CASRWTHWGADTQYF.

About this clone: Mismatch with germline at one junction end may stem from a read error. At the DNA level, this CDR3 is encoded by other sequences in the same sample as well. V gene TRBV11-2 combines with J gene TRBJ2-3; the match to TRBD1 covers 7 bases. Per germline, CDR1 SGHAT and CDR2 FQNNGV. CDR3 length: 17 residues. The CDR3 DNA sequence: TGTGCCAGCAGCTTCCCCAAGACAGGGCTGAGCACGGATACGCAGTATTTT. It is translated as CASSFPKTGLSTDTQYF.

The V and J genes are TRBV27 and TRBJ2-3, with 7 bases aligning to TRBD1. V was clipped by 4 bases and J by 2 bases; unmatched bases: 3. Germline CDR1 is MNHEY and CDR2 is SMNVEV (reference sequence). CDR3 length: 14 residues. For the CDR3, the DNA is TGTGCCAGCAGTTCGGGACAGTTCACAGATACGCAGTATTTT. This sequence encodes CASSSGQFTDTQYF.

The chain is built from TRBV5-1 and TRBJ1-1, with a possible D match to TRBD1 (6 bases). V dropped 0 bases and J dropped 5 bases, with 11 bases sitting between them. In germline, CDR1 is SGHRS, CDR2 YFSETQ. This CDR3 region has 14 residues. CDR3 sequence: CASSLAGGQTEAFF. The CDR3 DNA reads TGCGCCAGCAGCTTGGCCGGGGGGCAAACTGAAGCTTTCTTT.

The chain uses TRBV30 and TRBJ2-4, with no clear D. There are 15 residues in the CDR3. The V gene lost 0 bases and the J gene lost 0 bases, with 9 bases spanning the gap. Germline V lookup: CDR1 GTSNPN, CDR2 SVGIG (reference sequence). Here the CDR3 reads CAWSVPLVAKNIQYF. The CDR3 DNA follows: TGTGCCTGGAGTGTTCCCCTAGTAGCCAAAAACATTCAGTACTTC. Filled out from reference TRBV30 and TRBJ2-4, the complete variable domain reads SQTIHQWPATLVQPVGSPLSLECTVEGTSNPNLYWYRQAAGRGLQLLFYSVGIGQISSEVPQNLSASRPQDRQFILSSKKLLLSDSGFYLCAWSVPLVAKNIQYFGAGTRLSVL.

The V call is TRBV6-1, the J call TRBJ2-1; TRBD2 aligns across 8 bases. The ends lost 4 bases at V and 7 bases at J; junction bases unmatched: 9. The CDR3 spans 15 residues. Looked up from germline, CDR1 is MNHNS and CDR2 is SASEGT. CDR3 loop: CASSAVAGGGNEQFF. DNA of the CDR3: TGTGCCAGCAGTGCAGTTGCGGGAGGAGGGAATGAGCAGTTCTTC.